This TCR beta chain was identified during a study of shared clonotypes between healthy human individuals. Study findings and constraints: Clonotypes which were not shared had lower generation probabilities than clonotypes that all four donors shared. Memory subsets had estimated richness that was generally smaller than that of naive subsets.

Regarding this clone: The antigen is not known.

Profiled with immunoSEQ multiplex PCR; TCRdb holds only in-frame clones, not every one. This table has more than 2 million clones, more than 90% appearing once. CDR1 is SGHTA and CDR2 is FQGNSA in the germline V gene. The CDR3 covers 13 residues. The V and J ends lost 4 bases and 14 bases respectively, with 15 bases between them. The sequence came from a man aged 18 to 30 in good health. The chain uses TRBV7-2 and TRBJ1-6; no clear D. Sequenced sample: naive CD4+ T cells sorted from blood. The sample's subset: CD45RA+ positively selected. The DNA of the CDR3 is TGTGCCAGCAGCTGGACCGAGCCTTTAACCCTCCACTTT. Protein product: CASSWTEPLTLHF.